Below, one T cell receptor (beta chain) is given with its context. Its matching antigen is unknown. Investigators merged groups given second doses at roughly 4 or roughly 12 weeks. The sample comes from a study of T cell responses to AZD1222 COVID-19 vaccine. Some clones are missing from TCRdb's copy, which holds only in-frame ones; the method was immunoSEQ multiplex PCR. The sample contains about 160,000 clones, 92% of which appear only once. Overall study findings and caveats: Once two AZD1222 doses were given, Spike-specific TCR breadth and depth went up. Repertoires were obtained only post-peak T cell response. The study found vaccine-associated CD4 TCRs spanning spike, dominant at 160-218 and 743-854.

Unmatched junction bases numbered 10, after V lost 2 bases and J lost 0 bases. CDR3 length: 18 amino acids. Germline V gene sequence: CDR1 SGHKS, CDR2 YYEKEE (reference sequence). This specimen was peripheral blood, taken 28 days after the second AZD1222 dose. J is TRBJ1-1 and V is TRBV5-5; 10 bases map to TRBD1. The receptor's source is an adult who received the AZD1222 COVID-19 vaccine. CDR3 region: CASSFEWDRGVVNTEAFF. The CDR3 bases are TGTGCCAGCAGCTTTGAATGGGACAGGGGTGTCGTGAACACTGAAGCTTTCTTT.